Following are 29 T cell receptor beta chains from one sample sequenced in a study of blood T cell repertoires in COVID-19 (dated by TCRdb to about 2020). The library was made by the immunoSEQ multiplex PCR assay. TCRdb took over this immuneACCESS table, retaining in-frame rearrangements with V and J assigned. Such tables are incomplete; in checked studies, under half of the missing clones stem from an unresolved V gene, and the remainder is unexplained. The sample records some 220,000 clones, 70% to 85% of which are singletons. Jointly, the top ten make up 1.3% of the sample. Sequencing was done on a sample of PBMCs or T cells enriched from blood (not recorded which). These TCRs come from a middle-aged woman with acute COVID-19.

This chain uses TRBV3-1 (or the pseudogene TRBV3-2) with TRBJ1-2; D is perhaps TRBD1 (6 bases). CDR1 and CDR2 from the germline V gene are LGHDT and YNNKEL (reference sequence). Trimming pared 5 bases from V and 8 bases from J, leaving 21 bases between. The CDR3 is made up of 15 amino acids. Here the CDR3 DNA reads TGTGCCAGCAGCGGTAGGAGGCCAGGGGACGGGGGCTACACCTTC. Protein: CASSGRRPGDGGYTF.

A single count supports this clone. The V call is TRBV4-3, the J call TRBJ1-6; TRBD1 matches at 7 bases. Germline CDR1 reads LGHNA; CDR2 reads YSLEER. Trimming at V came to 7 bases and at J to 5 bases, leaving 11 bases not matched to a gene. The CDR3 is 16 amino acids. The CDR3, as DNA: TGCGCCAGCAAACTCAGGACCGGGACAGATAATTCACCCCTCCACTTT. Translation: CASKLRTGTDNSPLHF.

The V call is TRBV2, the J call TRBJ2-5, with 7 positions matching TRBD1. This CDR3 spans 13 amino acids. V was clipped by 4 bases and J by 3 bases; unmatched bases: 2. CDR1 SNHLY and CDR2 FYNNEI come from the germline V gene. The CDR3 is CASSVQGEETQYF. CDR3 nucleotides: TGTGCCAGCAGTGTCCAGGGGGAAGAGACCCAGTACTTC.

V gene TRBV6-2 or TRBV6-3 combines with J gene TRBJ1-1, with D possibly TRBD1 on 6 matching bases. CDR1 MNHEY and CDR2 SVGEGT come from the germline V gene. V gave up 4 bases and J gave up 1 base, with 10 bases separating them. This CDR3 comprises 14 residues. Here the CDR3 reads CASSWTAQNTEAFF. CDR3 coding DNA: TGTGCCAGCAGTTGGACAGCTCAGAACACTGAAGCTTTCTTT.

The chain couples TRBV3-1 (or the pseudogene TRBV3-2) to TRBJ2-3; 11 bases agree with TRBD2. CDR1 LGHDT and CDR2 YNNKEL come from the germline V gene (reference sequence). J lost 5 bases, V lost 4 bases, and 11 bases had no gene match. The CDR3 extends over 17 amino acids. The DNA of the CDR3 is TGTGCCAGCAGCCCCTACCTTAGCGGGAGGGCGAAAGATACGCAGTATTTT. It specifies CASSPYLSGRAKDTQYF.

This clone was found once. The rearrangement uses TRBV2 and TRBJ2-1, with 7 bases that match TRBD2. V was clipped by 5 bases and J by 10 bases; unmatched bases: 11. The CDR3 extends over 14 amino acids. CDR1 and CDR2 (germline): SNHLY, FYNNEI. The CDR3, as DNA: TGTGCCAGCAGTAAAGGGCTAGCGGTCAGGGAGCAGTTCTTC. Translating gives CASSKGLAVREQFF.

V and J are TRBV5-5 and TRBJ2-3, with a weak D call TRBD2 (6 bases). Per the germline V gene, CDR1 is SGHKS and CDR2 is YYEKEE (reference sequence). This CDR3 contains 16 residues. V shed 2 bases and J shed 7 bases, with 20 bases lying between them. The CDR3: CASSFAPGDPPNTQYF. For the CDR3, the DNA is TGTGCCAGCAGCTTTGCTCCGGGGGACCCGCCCAATACGCAGTATTTT.

This clone was seen more than once but under ten times. The chain has TRBV10-3 and TRBJ1-1, with D unresolved. V lost 3 bases and J 1 base, leaving 12 bases between the germline ends. The CDR3 runs to 15 residues. Germline loops: CDR1 ENHRY, CDR2 SYGVKD. CDR3 sequence: CAISEGERSNTEAFF. The CDR3 DNA is TGTGCCATCAGTGAAGGTGAGCGGTCGAACACTGAAGCTTTCTTT.

The count of this clone is one. V and J are TRBV19 and TRBJ1-5, with D possibly being TRBD1 (5 bases). Germline V gene lookup returns CDR1 LNHDA and CDR2 SQIVND (reference sequence). The CDR3 spans 15 residues. The V gene lost 5 bases and the J gene lost 2 bases, with 13 bases spanning the gap. This CDR3 is CASSLGEVGNQPQHF. The CDR3 bases are TGTGCCAGTAGTTTGGGGGAGGTGGGCAATCAGCCCCAGCATTTT.

The rearrangement links TRBV5-1 to TRBJ2-1; TRBD2 matches 10 bases. V was pared by 2 bases and J by 8 bases, with 4 bases of the junction left unmatched. Germline values: CDR1 SGHRS, CDR2 YFSETQ. The CDR3 extends over 14 amino acids. CDR3 nucleotides: TGCGCCAGCAGCTTAGGACTAGCGGTGGATGAGCAGTTCTTC. Translation: CASSLGLAVDEQFF.

V usage is TRBV29-1 and J usage is TRBJ1-5; D unclear. Trimming took 7 bases from V and 2 from J, leaving 6 bases between them. The CDR3 has 11 amino acids. CDR1 and CDR2 (germline): SQVTM, ANQGSEA. CDR3 nucleotides: TGCAGCGCCGGGGGCAATCAGCCCCAGCATTTT. This translates into CSAGGNQPQHF.

The chain links TRBV16 to TRBJ2-1; the D gene is possibly TRBD2 (5 bases). The CDR3 sequence is 13 residues long. The germline V and J ends were trimmed by 0 bases and 7 bases, with 7 bases remaining between them. Germline lookup yields CDR1 KGHSY and CDR2 FQNENV. CDR3 DNA sequence: TGTGCCAGCAGCCAATCGACGGGGAATGAGCAGTTCTTC. It translates to CASSQSTGNEQFF.

In nucleotides, the CDR3 is TGTGCCAGCAGCTCGGCCTCCATCGGGGGGGGGCGCGAGACCCAGTACTTC. Its translation: CASSSASIGGGRETQYF. The J gene is TRBJ2-5, the V gene TRBV5-4; the match to TRBD2 covers 8 bases. The length of the CDR3 is 17 residues. The V gene's germline CDR1 is SGHNT and CDR2 YYREEE (reference sequence). With 3 bases clipped from V and 5 bases from J, the junction kept 15 bases outside the gene matches.

V usage is TRBV29-1 and J usage is TRBJ2-1; 7 bases are shared with TRBD2. The germline CDR1 and CDR2 sequences are SQVTM and ANQGSEA. With V trimmed by 6 bases and J by 0 bases, 2 bases remained unmatched. The CDR3 runs to 13 residues. In DNA form, the CDR3 reads TGCAGCGTCAGCGGGACCTCCTACAATGAGCAGTTCTTC. It yields the protein CSVSGTSYNEQFF.

The gene calls are TRBV5-1 and TRBJ2-3, with no clear D. The V end was cut by 0 bases, the J end by 4 bases, with 12 bases between. The CDR3 is 15 amino acids. Germline V gene sequence: CDR1 SGHRS, CDR2 YFSETQ. CDR3 amino acids: CASSLAGQYADTQYF. CDR3 in DNA: TGCGCCAGCAGCTTGGCTGGGCAGTACGCAGATACGCAGTATTTT.

The chain is built from TRBV4-3 and TRBJ1-5; 7 bases fit TRBD1. This CDR3 is 16 amino acids long. Trimming at V came to 1 base and at J to 7 bases, leaving 10 bases not matched to a gene. Looked up from germline, CDR1 is LGHNA and CDR2 is YSLEER. CDR3 loop: CASSQVLAGGAQPQHF. CDR3 nucleotides: TGCGCCAGCAGCCAAGTATTAGCAGGGGGTGCGCAGCCCCAGCATTTT.

The chain uses TRBV7-9 and TRBJ2-7; 7 nucleotides align to TRBD1. Germline-derived CDR1 and CDR2 are SEHNR and FQNEAQ (reference sequence). The CDR3 sequence is 16 residues long. V shed 5 bases and J 0 bases; nucleotides not matched to a gene: 10. CDR3 sequence (DNA): TGTGCCAGCAGCCTCTATCGGGACAGAATCTCCTACGAGCAGTACTTC. Encoded protein: CASSLYRDRISYEQYF.

The chain joins TRBV5-1 to TRBJ2-2; possible D gene TRBD2, 5 bases. Trimming pared 4 bases from V and 1 base from J, leaving 5 bases between. This CDR3 has 13 amino acids. CDR1 and CDR2 from the germline V gene are SGHRS and YFSETQ. The CDR3 nucleotides read TGCGCCAGCAGCGAGGGGAACACCGGGGAGCTGTTTTTT. Translated, it gives CASSEGNTGELFF.

This clone showed up just a few times. This chain joins TRBV2 and TRBJ2-3; 7 bases map to TRBD2. This CDR3 has 13 amino acids. From germline, CDR1 is SNHLY and CDR2 FYNNEI. Trimming cost V 5 bases and J 8 bases; bases outside gene matches: 7. This CDR3 is CASSPRERSTQYF. The DNA of the CDR3 is TGTGCCAGCAGTCCGCGGGAGAGGAGTACGCAGTATTTT. The full variable domain, with the rest looked up from reference TRBV2 and TRBJ2-3, is EPEVTQTPSHQVTQMGQEVILRCVPISNHLYFYWYRQILGQKVEFLVSFYNNEISEKSEIFDDQFSVERPDGSNFTLKIRSTKLEDSAMYFCASSPRERSTQYFGPGTRLTVL.

This chain joins TRBV18 and TRBJ1-2; D is unclear. The CDR3 has 13 residues. V shed 5 bases and J shed 6 bases, with 13 bases lying between them. Germline V gives CDR1 KGHSH, CDR2 LQKENI. DNA of the CDR3: TGTGCCAGCTCAAGGCCAGGCGGGGATGGCTACACCTTC. It yields the protein CASSRPGGDGYTF.

This clone showed up just once. The chain is built from TRBV6-1 and TRBJ2-3; D might be TRBD1 (6 bases). Germline CDR1 reads MNHNS; CDR2 reads SASEGT. V was shortened by 3 bases and J by 1 base, with 8 bases between the two germline ends. The CDR3 contains 14 residues. The CDR3, as DNA: TGTGCCAGCAGTGAGGCAGGGGGCACAGATACGCAGTATTTT. Encoded protein: CASSEAGGTDTQYF.

The gene calls are TRBV13 and TRBJ1-6, with TRBD1 matching over 8 bases. The CDR3 is 14 amino acids. The junction had 9 bases not matched to a gene; V was cut back by 4 bases and J by 13 bases. Germline CDR1 PRHDT, CDR2 FYEKMQ (reference sequence). The DNA for the CDR3 is TGTGCCAGCAGCTCCGGGACAGGAAGGCTGCCCCTCCACTTT. Translation: CASSSGTGRLPLHF.

CDR3 residues: CASSLEGQASSEQYF. In DNA form, the CDR3 reads TGTGCCAGCAGCTTGGAGGGACAGGCCTCATCCGAGCAGTACTTC. V usage is TRBV5-6 and J usage is TRBJ2-7, with 8 bases lining up with TRBD1. Trimming at V came to 0 bases and at J to 6 bases, leaving 8 bases not matched to a gene. Germline lookup yields CDR1 SGHDT and CDR2 YYEEEE. This CDR3 has 15 amino acids.

The V and J genes are TRBV27 and TRBJ1-1, with 8 bases identical to TRBD1. Unmatched junction bases numbered 14, after V lost 4 bases and J lost 10 bases. The length of the CDR3 is 15 residues. Germline V CDR1 and CDR2: MNHEY, SMNVEV (reference sequence). CDR3 region: CASSSHQGARGGAFF. Written as DNA, the CDR3 is TGTGCCAGCAGTTCTCACCAGGGGGCGCGGGGTGGAGCTTTCTTT.

The sample holds a few counts of this clone. The chain is built from TRBV30 and TRBJ1-2, with 12 bases aligning to TRBD1. The germline gives CDR1 GTSNPN, CDR2 SVGIG (reference sequence). Losses at the gene ends were 0 bases for V and 3 bases for J; bases not matched to a gene: 11. This CDR3 comprises 18 residues. In DNA, the CDR3 is TGTGCCTGGAGTGTAGGGGACAGGGGGCGCCGGTTGGACTATGGCTACACCTTC. Translated: CAWSVGDRGRRLDYGYTF.

For this clone: The same CDR3 arises from other DNA sequences in this sample as well. This chain joins TRBV6-5 and TRBJ2-2, with 7 bases matching TRBD1. Germline CDR1 MNHEY, CDR2 SVGAGI. After removal of 5 bases from V and 7 bases from J, the junction contained 7 bases not matched to a gene. The CDR3 covers 14 residues. CDR3 nucleotides: TGTGCCAGCAGTAGAGACAGGGAGAGCGGGGAGCTGTTTTTT. Protein: CASSRDRESGELFF.

CDR3 sequence reads: CASGGTGGDEQYF. CDR3 bases: TGTGCCAGTGGAGGGACAGGGGGGGACGAGCAGTACTTC. This sequence joins TRBV19 and TRBJ2-7; 11 nucleotides match TRBD1. CDR3 length equals 13 residues. Germline CDR1 LNHDA, CDR2 SQIVND (reference sequence). Germline trimming cut 8 bases from V and 5 bases from J; bases unmatched to any gene: 5.

The table lists this clone with a count of one. The gene calls are TRBV27 and TRBJ2-1, with 9 bases lining up with TRBD1. The germline V gene encodes CDR1 MNHEY and CDR2 SMNVEV (reference sequence). This CDR3 is 15 amino acids long. Trimming cost V 5 bases and J 4 bases; bases outside gene matches: 6. CDR3 in DNA: TGTGCCAGCAGTCCTCCGGGACAGGGATACAATGAGCAGTTCTTC. Residues: CASSPPGQGYNEQFF.

V gene TRBV5-1 combines with J gene TRBJ2-1, with 11 bases identical to TRBD1. In germline, CDR1 is SGHRS, CDR2 YFSETQ. J lost 7 bases, V lost 4 bases, and 4 bases had no gene match. This CDR3 comprises 14 residues. The CDR3 spells CASSLGQGANEQFF. As DNA, the CDR3 is TGCGCCAGCAGCCTAGGACAGGGGGCGAATGAGCAGTTCTTC.